The sequence of this T cell receptor (beta chain) was determined in a study of beta chain features in type 1 diabetes. Study as a whole: Cells sorted and examined across all samples totaled approximately 100 million. Study findings and constraints: When Type 1 diabetes patients were examined, their TCRB CDR3s proved moderately but significantly shorter in all four CD4+ subsets.

As to this clone: The antigen is undetermined.

Germline loops: CDR1 MNHEY, CDR2 SVGAGI. V was clipped by 4 bases and J by 3 bases; unmatched bases: 5. The CDR3 extends over 15 amino acids. Reverse transcription of all isolated RNA meant that expressed TCRB transcripts were sequenced. Clones were read by immunoSEQ multiplex PCR, and TCRdb kept only the in-frame ones, dropping some. The sample lists about 700,000 clones, around an eighth occurring once. The TCR comes from a young man with type 1 diabetes. The rearrangement uses TRBV6-5 and TRBJ2-1; 8 bases line up with TRBD2. Sequenced sample: naive CD4+ T cells from blood. As DNA, the CDR3 is TGTGCCAGCAGTTCCCTCGCGGGGGGCTACAATGAGCAGTTCTTC. Its translation is CASSSLAGGYNEQFF.